The 21 T cell receptor beta chains listed next were all sequenced from one sample in a study of blood T cell repertoires in COVID-19. The repertoire was sequenced with immunoSEQ multiplex PCR; TCRdb's copy has only in-frame clones and lacks some. The repertoire includes about 130,000 clones, more than 75% of them detected once, and more than 3.5% sits in the top ten. What was sequenced was peripheral blood. These receptors were taken from a woman aged 60-70 years with acute or convalescent COVID-19.

J is TRBJ1-2 and V is TRBV4-1, with 11 positions matching TRBD1. In germline, CDR1 is MGHRA, CDR2 YSYEKL. The CDR3 sequence is 16 residues long. After removal of 0 bases from V and 7 bases from J, the junction contained 7 bases not matched to a gene. CDR3 residues: CASSQDGQGAIRGYTF. The CDR3, as DNA: TGCGCCAGCAGCCAAGATGGACAGGGGGCAATACGTGGCTACACCTTC.

The chain links TRBV21-1 to TRBJ2-7; the table's D call of TRBD2 was not tested on the DNA. TRBV21-1 is deemed a pseudogene. The CDR3 totals 20 residues. The CDR3 coding sequence is TGTGCCAGCAGCAATTTAGTTGAGGAGGAGGGCGACACCGTCTCCTACGAGCAGTACGTC. Protein product: CASSNLVEEEGDTVSYEQYV.

A few counts support this clone. The chain uses TRBV18 and TRBJ2-1; the match to TRBD2 covers 8 bases. Per germline, CDR1 KGHSH and CDR2 LQKENI. V was clipped by 1 base and J by 4 bases; unmatched bases: 9. The CDR3 covers 17 residues. The CDR3: CASSPRLSGITYNEQFF. The CDR3 bases are TGTGCCAGCTCACCACGGCTTAGCGGGATCACTTACAATGAGCAGTTCTTC.

The chain links TRBV11-3 to TRBJ2-5; D ambiguous. The V gene lost 5 bases and the J gene lost 7 bases, with 14 bases spanning the gap. CDR1 is SGHNT, CDR2 YENEEA, per germline. This CDR3 is 13 amino acids long. The CDR3 DNA follows: TGTGCCAGCAGCCTAACTTCCGCGAGGACCCAGTACTTC. Amino acids: CASSLTSARTQYF. Variable domain in full (rest from reference TRBV11-3 and TRBJ2-5): EAGVVQSPRYKIIEKKQPVAFWCNPISGHNTLYWYLQNLGQGPELLIRYENEEAVDDSQLPKDRFSAERLKGVDSTLKIQPAELGDSAVYLCASSLTSARTQYFGPGTRLLVL.

This chain uses TRBV19 with TRBJ2-7; no clear D gene. From germline, CDR1 is LNHDA and CDR2 SQIVND (reference sequence). The CDR3 totals 12 residues. The V gene lost 1 base and the J gene lost 6 bases, with 7 bases spanning the gap. DNA for the CDR3: TGTGCCAGTAGTATAGGAATGAGCGAGCAGTACTTC. Encoded protein: CASSIGMSEQYF.

The V and J genes are TRBV19 and TRBJ2-1; 10 bases are shared with TRBD1. The germline gives CDR1 LNHDA, CDR2 SQIVND (reference sequence). The junction had 4 bases not matched to a gene; V was cut back by 6 bases and J by 5 bases. The length of the CDR3 is 14 residues. The DNA of the CDR3 is TGTGCCAGTAGCACGGGACAGGGGAACAATGAGCAGTTCTTC. Its translation: CASSTGQGNNEQFF.

The chain has TRBV3-1 (or the pseudogene TRBV3-2) and TRBJ2-7, with D hard to call. The V end lost 5 bases, the J end lost 2 bases, and 13 bases lay between the germline ends. CDR1 is LGHDT, CDR2 YNNKEL, per germline (reference sequence). The CDR3 totals 14 residues. CDR3 residues: CASSGDKDPYEQYF. The DNA for the CDR3 is TGTGCCAGCAGCGGTGACAAGGATCCCTACGAGCAGTACTTC.

V usage is TRBV11-3 and J usage is TRBJ1-1; D may be TRBD1 (6 bases). From germline, CDR1 is SGHNT and CDR2 YENEEA. The V gene lost 3 bases and the J gene lost 5 bases, with 13 bases spanning the gap. The length of the CDR3 is 14 residues. The CDR3 here is CASSFQTGWTEAFF. The CDR3 region has the DNA TGTGCCAGCAGCTTCCAGACAGGCTGGACTGAAGCTTTCTTT.

The V gene is TRBV4-2, the J gene TRBJ2-3; a weak D match, TRBD2 (6 bases). Germline CDR1 is LGHNA and CDR2 is YNFKEQ. The germline V and J ends were trimmed by 0 bases and 4 bases, with 23 bases remaining between them. CDR3 length: 19 amino acids. CDR3 nucleotide sequence: TGTGCCAGCAGCCAAGACCCCGTAGGCGGGACTGGAGCCCCAGATACGCAGTATTTT. Its translation is CASSQDPVGGTGAPDTQYF.

This sequence joins TRBV11-2 and TRBJ1-1; a weak D match, TRBD1 (5 bases). Germline V gene data show CDR1 as SGHAT and CDR2 as FQNNGV. The CDR3 spans 14 residues. Trimming removed 0 bases from V and 8 bases from J, with 13 bases in between. CDR3: CASSLERQMMEAFF. CDR3 nucleotides: TGTGCCAGCAGCTTAGAAAGACAGATGATGGAAGCTTTCTTT.

As concerns this clone: Sequence at one end of the junction differs from germline and may be a read error. The rearrangement links TRBV5-5 to TRBJ1-6; TRBD1 matches at 8 bases. From germline, CDR1 is SGHKS and CDR2 YYEKEE (reference sequence). This CDR3 is built from 19 residues. The CDR3 DNA is TGTGCCAGCAGATTGGACAGGGCTTTAAAGAGCTCCTATAATTCACCCCTCCACTTT. It is translated as CASRLDRALKSSYNSPLHF.

The chain is built from TRBV6-6 and TRBJ1-3, with 7 bases matching TRBD1. Per germline, CDR1 MNHNY and CDR2 SVGAGI (reference sequence). This CDR3 is built from 14 residues. Trimming cost V 3 bases and J 7 bases; bases outside gene matches: 6. In DNA form, the CDR3 reads TGTGCCAGCAGTTATGACAGGGATGTGAACACCATATATTTT. It encodes CASSYDRDVNTIYF.

The rearrangement uses TRBV6-5 and TRBJ1-2; a possible D gene is TRBD1 (5 bases). Germline V gene sequence: CDR1 MNHEY, CDR2 SVGAGI. CDR3 length equals 12 residues. The V end was cut by 6 bases, the J end by 8 bases, with 13 bases between. This CDR3 reads CASSRGNRGYTF. The CDR3 coding sequence is TGTGCCAGCAGCCGGGGGAATAGGGGCTACACCTTC.

The V gene is TRBV24-1, the J gene TRBJ2-2; 11 bases match TRBD1. V dropped 3 bases and J dropped 6; count of bases not matched to a gene: 5. Germline V gene data show CDR1 as KGHDR and CDR2 as SFDVKD. The CDR3 covers 16 residues. The CDR3, as DNA: TGTGCCACCAGTGATATAGGACAGGGGGCGCCCGGGGAGCTGTTTTTT. This encodes CATSDIGQGAPGELFF.

The rearrangement uses TRBV4-1 and TRBJ2-5; possible D gene TRBD2, 6 bases. The CDR3 length is 17 residues. The V gene lost 0 bases and the J gene lost 1 base, with 15 bases spanning the gap. CDR1 and CDR2 from the germline V gene are MGHRA and YSYEKL. CDR3 nucleotide sequence: TGCGCCAGCAGCCAAGACCCCCCGGGGGAGATCCAAGAGACCCAGTACTTC. Its translation: CASSQDPPGEIQETQYF.

This chain connects TRBV18 to TRBJ2-7; D might be TRBD2 (5 bases). The CDR3 runs 14 residues. Trimming removed 2 bases from V and 7 bases from J, with 15 bases in between. In germline, CDR1 is KGHSH, CDR2 LQKENI. The CDR3 loop is CASSPAGLSVEQYF. For the CDR3, the DNA is TGTGCCAGCTCACCAGCGGGTCTTAGCGTGGAGCAGTACTTC.

The gene calls are TRBV28 and TRBJ1-2; D remains unclear. V gave up 3 bases and J gave up 3 bases, with 5 bases separating them. The CDR3 contains 12 residues. Germline CDR1 and CDR2: MDHEN and SYDVKM. The CDR3 DNA reads as TGTGCCAGCAGTTTTACAGACTATGGCTACACCTTC. Protein sequence: CASSFTDYGYTF.

In nucleotides, the CDR3 is TGTGCCAGCAGTGGATTAGTAGCGCCCCAAGAGACCCAGTACTTC. Amino acid sequence: CASSGLVAPQETQYF. The gene calls are TRBV2 and TRBJ2-5; possible D gene TRBD2, 5 bases. This CDR3 is built from 15 residues. V was trimmed by 4 bases and J by 1 base, leaving 13 bases between them. CDR1 is SNHLY and CDR2 is FYNNEI in the germline V gene. Using reference TRBV2 and TRBJ2-5 for the parts outside the CDR3, the full variable domain is EPEVTQTPSHQVTQMGQEVILRCVPISNHLYFYWYRQILGQKVEFLVSFYNNEISEKSEIFDDQFSVERPDGSNFTLKIRSTKLEDSAMYFCASSGLVAPQETQYFGPGTRLLVL.

This chain joins TRBV21-1 and TRBJ2-1; TRBD2 is the table's D call, not checked against the DNA. TRBV21-1 is noted as a pseudogene. CDR3 length: 16 residues. CDR3 DNA: TGTGCCAGCAGCAATATGGGACTAGCGGTATACAATGAGCAGTTCTTC. It encodes CASSNMGLAVYNEQFF.

V is TRBV6-5 and J is TRBJ2-6, with 7 positions matching TRBD1. CDR1 is MNHEY, CDR2 SVGAGI, per germline. This CDR3 is built from 15 residues. V lost 5 bases and J lost 3; bases outside the gene matches: 4. The CDR3 DNA follows: TGTGCCAGCAGTCCGCACAGGGGTGGGGCCAACGTCCTGACTTTC. As protein: CASSPHRGGANVLTF.

CDR3 residues: CASSQTSASNNEQFF. CDR3 coding DNA: TGTGCCAGCAGCCAGACTAGCGCTTCTAACAATGAGCAGTTCTTC. V is TRBV3-1 (or the pseudogene TRBV3-2) and J is TRBJ2-1, with 8 nucleotides matching TRBD2. The length of the CDR3 is 15 residues. Losses at the gene ends were 3 bases for V and 5 bases for J; bases not matched to a gene: 6. The germline V gene has CDR1 LGHDT and CDR2 YNNKEL (reference sequence).